This is a list of T cell receptor beta chains from one sample in a study of T cells after yellow fever vaccination. TCRdb recomputed calls from the 5' RACE reads with MiXCR, one row per CDR3 protein. The sample carries 400,000 to 650,000 distinct CDR3 sequences, 21% recorded once. The sequencing here drew on PBMCs, taken roughly 20 days after the first yellow fever vaccination. The receptor set was obtained from a man aged 18 to 30 who received the YFV17D yellow fever vaccine. CDR3s include the opening cysteine and the closing phenylalanine or tryptophan. Each record gives: D gene, clone size, V gene, J gene, CDR3 protein, CDR3 DNA. The D gene is left open where the match is weak. Some rows have no size entry. The others give once, few or many, or a class for an expanded clone.

D gene: .; clone size: few; V gene: TRBV5-1; J gene: TRBJ1-1; CDR3 protein: CASSPPPSTEAFF; CDR3 DNA: TGCGCCAGCAGCCCCCCCCCGTCCACTGAAGCTTTCTTT
D gene: .; clone size: .; V gene: TRBV20-1; J gene: TRBJ2-2; CDR3 protein: CSAREGSRGELFF; CDR3 DNA: TGCAGTGCTAGAGAGGGGTCCAGGGGGGAGCTGTTTTTT
D gene: .; clone size: .; V gene: TRBV6-2/TRBV6-3; J gene: TRBJ2-6; CDR3 protein: CASATGFSGANVLTF; CDR3 DNA: TGTGCCAGCGCTACAGGTTTCTCTGGGGCCAACGTCCTGACTTTC
D gene: TRBD1; clone size: .; V gene: TRBV4-1; J gene: TRBJ1-3; CDR3 protein: CASSQGSFRRDRRSGNTIYF; CDR3 DNA: TGCGCCAGCAGCCAAGGGTCCTTCCGGCGGGACAGGCGATCTGGAAACACCATATATTTT
D gene: .; clone size: .; V gene: TRBV2; J gene: TRBJ2-3; CDR3 protein: CASSATAGSPRTQYF; CDR3 DNA: TGTGCCAGCAGCGCCACAGCCGGGAGCCCACGGACGCAGTATTTT
D gene: .; clone size: few; V gene: TRBV6-2/TRBV6-3; J gene: TRBJ2-4; CDR3 protein: CASSYIGNAIAKNIQYF; CDR3 DNA: TGTGCCAGCAGTTACATAGGAAACGCAATAGCCAAAAACATTCAGTACTTC
D gene: .; clone size: .; V gene: TRBV9; J gene: TRBJ1-5; CDR3 protein: CASSVTAAGGQPQHF; CDR3 DNA: TGTGCCAGCAGCGTTACAGCGGCGGGCGGTCAGCCCCAGCATTTT
D gene: .; clone size: few; V gene: TRBV12-3/TRBV12-4; J gene: TRBJ1-3; CDR3 protein: CASSLDVRGNTIYF; CDR3 DNA: TGTGCCAGCAGTTTGGATGTGAGGGGAAACACCATATATTTT
D gene: TRBD2; clone size: .; V gene: TRBV9; J gene: TRBJ2-2; CDR3 protein: CASSVGLAGAQSNTGELFF; CDR3 DNA: TGTGCCAGCAGCGTAGGGCTAGCGGGGGCCCAATCGAACACCGGGGAGCTGTTTTTT
D gene: .; clone size: .; V gene: TRBV5-1; J gene: TRBJ2-3; CDR3 protein: CASSLEWNTDTQYF; CDR3 DNA: TGCGCCAGCAGCTTGGAGTGGAACACAGATACGCAGTATTTT
D gene: .; clone size: few; V gene: TRBV7-2; J gene: TRBJ2-1; CDR3 protein: CASSFTENSYNEQFF; CDR3 DNA: TGTGCCAGCAGCTTCACCGAAAACTCGTACAATGAGCAGTTCTTC
D gene: TRBD2; clone size: .; V gene: TRBV11-2; J gene: TRBJ2-3; CDR3 protein: CASSPQERGGSTDTQYF; CDR3 DNA: TGTGCCAGCAGCCCCCAAGAGCGGGGGGGAAGCACAGATACGCAGTATTTT
D gene: TRBD1; clone size: .; V gene: TRBV20-1; J gene: TRBJ1-5; CDR3 protein: CSARGTADQPQHF; CDR3 DNA: TGCAGTGCTAGGGGGACAGCGGATCAGCCCCAGCATTTT
D gene: TRBD1; clone size: .; V gene: TRBV28; J gene: TRBJ1-6; CDR3 protein: CASSLHRGNNSPLHF; CDR3 DNA: TGTGCCAGCAGTTTACACAGGGGGAATAATTCACCCCTCCACTTT
D gene: .; clone size: few; V gene: TRBV20-1; J gene: TRBJ1-4; CDR3 protein: CSARPAALGVKLFF; CDR3 DNA: TGCAGTGCCCGGCCGGCAGCGCTTGGTGTAAAACTGTTTTTT
D gene: .; clone size: few; V gene: TRBV7-8; J gene: TRBJ2-7; CDR3 protein: CASSFGTVSYEQYF; CDR3 DNA: TGTGCCAGCAGCTTCGGGACGGTTTCCTACGAGCAGTACTTC
D gene: .; clone size: many; V gene: TRBV7-8; J gene: TRBJ2-5; CDR3 protein: CASSKYRVGETQYF; CDR3 DNA: TGTGCCAGCAGCAAATACAGGGTTGGGGAGACCCAGTACTTC
D gene: TRBD1; clone size: .; V gene: TRBV28; J gene: TRBJ1-4; CDR3 protein: CASSRGGAAEKLFF; CDR3 DNA: TGTGCCAGCAGCAGGGGGGGCGCGGCGGAAAAACTGTTTTTT
D gene: .; clone size: .; V gene: TRBV20-1; J gene: TRBJ1-2; CDR3 protein: CSGKAAGYNYGYTF; CDR3 DNA: TGCAGTGGTAAAGCGGCAGGGTATAACTATGGCTACACCTTC
D gene: .; clone size: few; V gene: TRBV6-6; J gene: TRBJ2-2; CDR3 protein: CASSYYTPGELFF; CDR3 DNA: TGTGCCAGCAGTTACTATACACCCGGGGAGCTGTTTTTT
D gene: .; clone size: many; V gene: TRBV7-3; J gene: TRBJ2-3; CDR3 protein: CASSLSGGPDTQYF; CDR3 DNA: TGTGCCAGCAGCTTATCCGGGGGACCGGATACGCAGTATTTT
D gene: .; clone size: few; V gene: TRBV7-2; J gene: TRBJ1-5; CDR3 protein: CASSLVMSSNQPQHF; CDR3 DNA: TGTGCCAGCAGCTTAGTCATGTCTAGCAATCAGCCCCAGCATTTT
D gene: .; clone size: .; V gene: TRBV4-3; J gene: TRBJ1-2; CDR3 protein: CASSQDHRAPYYGYTF; CDR3 DNA: TGCGCCAGCAGCCAAGACCATCGAGCCCCTTACTATGGCTACACCTTC
D gene: .; clone size: .; V gene: TRBV6-1; J gene: TRBJ2-1; CDR3 protein: CASSLTEAGRLLRFF; CDR3 DNA: TGTGCCAGCAGTCTAACCGAAGCCGGGAGACTGCTTCGGTTCTTC
D gene: .; clone size: .; V gene: TRBV7-2; J gene: TRBJ1-1; CDR3 protein: CASSRTGRGNTEAFF; CDR3 DNA: TGTGCCAGCTCTCGCACAGGGAGGGGGAACACTGAAGCTTTCTTT
D gene: .; clone size: .; V gene: TRBV12-3/TRBV12-4; J gene: TRBJ2-1; CDR3 protein: CASSLVLRSKDEQFF; CDR3 DNA: TGTGCCAGCAGTTTAGTTCTCAGGAGCAAGGATGAGCAGTTCTTC
D gene: .; clone size: .; V gene: TRBV15; J gene: TRBJ2-2; CDR3 protein: CATTDGPSGELFF; CDR3 DNA: TGTGCCACTACGGACGGACCCTCCGGGGAGCTGTTTTTT
D gene: TRBD2; clone size: .; V gene: TRBV9; J gene: TRBJ2-1; CDR3 protein: CASSVALAGVYNEQFF; CDR3 DNA: TGTGCCAGCAGCGTAGCGCTAGCGGGGGTGTACAATGAGCAGTTCTTC
D gene: TRBD1; clone size: .; V gene: TRBV5-1; J gene: TRBJ1-1; CDR3 protein: CASSYSTGLTEAFF; CDR3 DNA: TGCGCCAGCAGCTATTCGACAGGGCTGACTGAAGCTTTCTTT
D gene: .; clone size: .; V gene: TRBV7-2; J gene: TRBJ2-5; CDR3 protein: CASSSPTEETQYF; CDR3 DNA: TGTGCCAGCAGCTCTCCTACAGAAGAGACCCAGTACTTC
D gene: TRBD1; clone size: few; V gene: TRBV20-1; J gene: TRBJ2-7; CDR3 protein: CSASYPQGADEQYF; CDR3 DNA: TGCAGTGCTAGTTACCCCCAGGGGGCAGACGAGCAGTACTTC
D gene: .; clone size: .; V gene: TRBV5-1; J gene: TRBJ2-7; CDR3 protein: CASVGYPGYEQYF; CDR3 DNA: TGCGCCAGCGTTGGGTATCCGGGTTACGAGCAGTACTTC
D gene: .; clone size: .; V gene: TRBV29-1; J gene: TRBJ2-1; CDR3 protein: CSVASTRREQFF; CDR3 DNA: TGCAGCGTTGCGTCGACACGACGTGAGCAGTTCTTC
D gene: .; clone size: .; V gene: TRBV5-1; J gene: TRBJ2-2; CDR3 protein: CASSPPELANTGELFF; CDR3 DNA: TGCGCCAGCAGTCCGCCCGAGCTAGCCAACACCGGGGAGCTGTTTTTT
D gene: TRBD2; clone size: few; V gene: TRBV5-8; J gene: TRBJ2-7; CDR3 protein: CASSWGRVHHEQYF; CDR3 DNA: TGTGCCAGCAGCTGGGGGAGGGTTCACCACGAGCAGTACTTC
D gene: .; clone size: .; V gene: TRBV5-1; J gene: TRBJ2-1; CDR3 protein: CASSLFGGSSYNEQFF; CDR3 DNA: TGCGCCAGCAGCTTATTTGGCGGCAGCTCCTACAATGAGCAGTTCTTC
D gene: TRBD2; clone size: few; V gene: TRBV29-1; J gene: TRBJ2-3; CDR3 protein: CSVAGGGQGIDTQYF; CDR3 DNA: TGCAGCGTTGCCGGGGGGGGCCAGGGTATAGATACGCAGTATTTT